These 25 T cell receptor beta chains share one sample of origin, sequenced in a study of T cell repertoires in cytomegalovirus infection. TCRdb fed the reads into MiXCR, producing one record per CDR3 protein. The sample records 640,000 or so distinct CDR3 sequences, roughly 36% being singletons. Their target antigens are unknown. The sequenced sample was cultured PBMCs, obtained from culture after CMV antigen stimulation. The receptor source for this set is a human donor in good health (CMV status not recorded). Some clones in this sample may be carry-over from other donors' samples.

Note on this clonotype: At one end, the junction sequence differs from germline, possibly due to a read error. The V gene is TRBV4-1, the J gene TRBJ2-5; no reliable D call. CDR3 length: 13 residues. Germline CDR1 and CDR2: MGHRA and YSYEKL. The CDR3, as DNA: TGCACCAGCAGCCAAGAGGCGGAAGAGACCCAGTACTTC. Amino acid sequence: CTSSQEAEETQYF.

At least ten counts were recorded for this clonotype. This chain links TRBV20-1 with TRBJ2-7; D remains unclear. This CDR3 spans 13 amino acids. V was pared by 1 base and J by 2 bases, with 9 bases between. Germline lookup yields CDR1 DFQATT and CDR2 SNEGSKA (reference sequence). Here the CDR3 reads CSARGQVAYEQYF. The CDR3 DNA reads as TGCAGTGCTAGAGGTCAGGTAGCCTACGAGCAGTACTTC.

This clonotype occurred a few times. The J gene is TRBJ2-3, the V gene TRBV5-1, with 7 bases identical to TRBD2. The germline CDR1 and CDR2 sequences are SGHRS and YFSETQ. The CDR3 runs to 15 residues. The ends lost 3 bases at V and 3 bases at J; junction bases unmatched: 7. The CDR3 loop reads CASSSNGAGTDTQYF. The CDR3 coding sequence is TGCGCCAGCAGCTCAAACGGAGCGGGGACAGATACGCAGTATTTT.

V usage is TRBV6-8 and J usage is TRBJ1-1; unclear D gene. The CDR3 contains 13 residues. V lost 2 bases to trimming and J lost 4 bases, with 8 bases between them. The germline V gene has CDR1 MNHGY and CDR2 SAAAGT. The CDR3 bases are TGTGCCAGCAGTTACGGGAGGTCCACTGAAGCTTTCTTT. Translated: CASSYGRSTEAFF.

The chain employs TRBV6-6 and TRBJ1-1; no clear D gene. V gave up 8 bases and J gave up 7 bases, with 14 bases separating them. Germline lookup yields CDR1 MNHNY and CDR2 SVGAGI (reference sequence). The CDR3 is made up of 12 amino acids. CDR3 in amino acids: CASGRTDVEAFF. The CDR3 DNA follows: TGTGCCAGCGGGCGAACAGACGTTGAAGCTTTCTTT.

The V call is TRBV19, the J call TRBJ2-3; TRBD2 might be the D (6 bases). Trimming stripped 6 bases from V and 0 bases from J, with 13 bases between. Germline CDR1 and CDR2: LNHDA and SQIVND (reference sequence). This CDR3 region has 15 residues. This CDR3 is CASSPAGPSTDTQYF. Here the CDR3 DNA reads TGTGCCAGTAGCCCGGCGGGACCTAGCACAGATACGCAGTATTTT.

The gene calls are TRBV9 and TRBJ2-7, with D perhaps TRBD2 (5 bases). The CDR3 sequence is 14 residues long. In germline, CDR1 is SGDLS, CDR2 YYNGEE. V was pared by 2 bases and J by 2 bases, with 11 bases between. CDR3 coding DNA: TGTGCCAGCAGCGTGGACTGGAGTCCCTACGAGCAGTACTTC. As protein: CASSVDWSPYEQYF.

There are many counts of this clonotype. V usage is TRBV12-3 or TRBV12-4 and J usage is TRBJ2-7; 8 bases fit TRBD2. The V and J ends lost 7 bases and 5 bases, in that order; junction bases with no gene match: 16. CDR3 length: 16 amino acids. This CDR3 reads CASTQTMKSGSHEQYF. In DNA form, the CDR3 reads TGTGCCAGCACCCAAACCATGAAAAGCGGGAGCCACGAGCAGTACTTC.

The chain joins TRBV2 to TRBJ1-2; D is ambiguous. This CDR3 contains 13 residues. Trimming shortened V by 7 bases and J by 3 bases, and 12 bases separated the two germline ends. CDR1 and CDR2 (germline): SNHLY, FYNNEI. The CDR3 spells CASTWALDYGYTF. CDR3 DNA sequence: TGTGCCAGCACCTGGGCCCTAGACTATGGCTACACCTTC.

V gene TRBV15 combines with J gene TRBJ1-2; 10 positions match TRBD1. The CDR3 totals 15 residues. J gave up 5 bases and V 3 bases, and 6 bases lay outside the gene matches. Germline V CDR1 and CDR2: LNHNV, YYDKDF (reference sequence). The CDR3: CATSSDRGRWYGYTF. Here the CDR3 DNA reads TGTGCCACCAGCAGTGACAGGGGGCGTTGGTATGGCTACACCTTC.

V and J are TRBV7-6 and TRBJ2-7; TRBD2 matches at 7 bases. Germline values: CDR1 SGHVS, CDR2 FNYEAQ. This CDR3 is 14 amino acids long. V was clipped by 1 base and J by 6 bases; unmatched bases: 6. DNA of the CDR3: TGTGCCAGCAGCTTAGAGCGGGGTTCTCCCGAGCAGTACTTC. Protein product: CASSLERGSPEQYF. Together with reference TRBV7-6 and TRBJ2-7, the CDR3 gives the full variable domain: GAGVSQSPRYKVTKRGQDVALRCDPISGHVSLYWYRQALGQGPEFLTYFNYEAQQDKSGLPNDRFSAERPEGSISTLTIQRTEQRDSAMYRCASSLERGSPEQYFGPGTRLTVT.

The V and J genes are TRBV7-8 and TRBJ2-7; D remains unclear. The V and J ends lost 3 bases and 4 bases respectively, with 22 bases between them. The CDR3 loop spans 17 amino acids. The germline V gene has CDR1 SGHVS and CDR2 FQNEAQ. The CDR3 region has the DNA TGTGCCAGCAGCTTGAGACCAGGTCCCACCTACTCATACGAGCAGTACTTC. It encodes CASSLRPGPTYSYEQYF.

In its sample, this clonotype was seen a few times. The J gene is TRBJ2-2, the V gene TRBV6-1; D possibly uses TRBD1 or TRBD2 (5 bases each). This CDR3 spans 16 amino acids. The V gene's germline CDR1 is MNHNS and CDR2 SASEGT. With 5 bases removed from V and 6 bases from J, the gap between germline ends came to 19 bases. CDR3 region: CASSTHTGTGAGELFF. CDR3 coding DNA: TGTGCCAGCAGTACCCACACCGGGACCGGGGCCGGGGAGCTGTTTTTT.

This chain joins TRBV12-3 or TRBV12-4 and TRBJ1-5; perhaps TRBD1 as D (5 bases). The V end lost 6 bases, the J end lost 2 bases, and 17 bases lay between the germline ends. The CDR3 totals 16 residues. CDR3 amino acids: CASSLSRQGGNQPQHF. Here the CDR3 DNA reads TGTGCCAGCAGCCTTTCCAGGCAGGGTGGCAATCAGCCCCAGCATTTT.

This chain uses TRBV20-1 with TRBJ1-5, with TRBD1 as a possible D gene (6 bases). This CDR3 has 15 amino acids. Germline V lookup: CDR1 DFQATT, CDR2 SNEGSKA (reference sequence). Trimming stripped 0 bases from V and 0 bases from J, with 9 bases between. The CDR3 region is CSARDSRGSNQPQHF. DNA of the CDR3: TGCAGTGCTAGAGATAGCAGGGGTAGCAATCAGCCCCAGCATTTT.

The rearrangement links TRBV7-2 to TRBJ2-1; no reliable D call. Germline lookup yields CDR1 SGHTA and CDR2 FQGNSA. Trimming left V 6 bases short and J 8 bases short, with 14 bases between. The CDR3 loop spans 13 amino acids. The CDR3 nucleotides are TGTGCCAGCAGGGTAATGGTAGTCGATGAGCAGTTCTTC. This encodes CASRVMVVDEQFF. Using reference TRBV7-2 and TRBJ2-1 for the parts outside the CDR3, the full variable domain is GAGVSQSPSNKVTEKGKDVELRCDPISGHTALYWYRQSLGQGLEFLIYFQGNSAPDKSGLPSDRFSAERTGGSVSTLTIQRTQQEDSAVYLCASRVMVVDEQFFGPGTRLTVL.

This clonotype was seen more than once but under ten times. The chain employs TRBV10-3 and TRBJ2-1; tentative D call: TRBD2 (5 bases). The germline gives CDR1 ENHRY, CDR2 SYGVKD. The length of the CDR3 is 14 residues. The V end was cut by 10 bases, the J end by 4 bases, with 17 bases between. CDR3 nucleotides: TGTGCCACCGCCGCCCTGGAGCGGTACAATGAGCAGTTCTTC. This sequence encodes CATAALERYNEQFF.

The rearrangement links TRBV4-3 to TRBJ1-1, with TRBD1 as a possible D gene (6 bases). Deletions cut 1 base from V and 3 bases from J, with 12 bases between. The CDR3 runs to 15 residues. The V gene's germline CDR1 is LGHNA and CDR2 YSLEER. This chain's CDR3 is CASSQVVQGDTEAFF. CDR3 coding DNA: TGCGCCAGCAGCCAAGTGGTACAGGGAGACACTGAAGCTTTCTTT.

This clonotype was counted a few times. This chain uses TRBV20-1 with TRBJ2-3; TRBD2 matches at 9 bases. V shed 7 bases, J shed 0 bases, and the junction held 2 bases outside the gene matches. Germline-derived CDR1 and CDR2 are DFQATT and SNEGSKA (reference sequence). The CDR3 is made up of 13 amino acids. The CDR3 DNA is TGCAGTGGACTAGCGGAAAGCACAGATACGCAGTATTTT. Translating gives CSGLAESTDTQYF.

The chain's CDR3 is CASSLGTVWEETQYF. CDR3 sequence (DNA): TGTGCCAGCAGCTTAGGGACAGTTTGGGAAGAGACCCAGTACTTC. This chain connects TRBV7-4 to TRBJ2-5; D may be TRBD1 (6 bases). The CDR3 spans 15 residues. Deletions cut 1 base from V and 3 bases from J, with 12 bases between. CDR1 is SGHVT and CDR2 is SQSDAQ in the germline V gene.

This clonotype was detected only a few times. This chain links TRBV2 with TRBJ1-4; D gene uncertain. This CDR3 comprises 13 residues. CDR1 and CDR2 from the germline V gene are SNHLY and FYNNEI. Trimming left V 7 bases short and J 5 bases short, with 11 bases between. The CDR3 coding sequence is TGTGCCAGCACCCTGACCCTGAATGAAAAACTGTTTTTT. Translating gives CASTLTLNEKLFF.

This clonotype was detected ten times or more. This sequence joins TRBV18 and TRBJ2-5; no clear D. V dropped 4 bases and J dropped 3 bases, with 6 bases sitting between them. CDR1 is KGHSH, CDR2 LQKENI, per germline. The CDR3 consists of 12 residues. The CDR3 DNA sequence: TGTGCCAGCTCACTTTCAGAAGAGACCCAGTACTTC. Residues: CASSLSEETQYF.

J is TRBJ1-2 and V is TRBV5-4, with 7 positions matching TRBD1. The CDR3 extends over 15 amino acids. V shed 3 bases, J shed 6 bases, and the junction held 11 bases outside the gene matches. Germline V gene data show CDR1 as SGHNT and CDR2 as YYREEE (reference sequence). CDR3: CASSSGSQGEDGYTF. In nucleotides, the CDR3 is TGTGCCAGCAGCTCAGGTAGTCAGGGGGAAGATGGCTACACCTTC. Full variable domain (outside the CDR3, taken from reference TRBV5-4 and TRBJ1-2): ETGVTQSPTHLIKTRGQQVTLRCSSQSGHNTVSWYQQALGQGPQFIFQYYREEENGRGNFPPRFSGLQFPNYSSELNVNALELDDSALYLCASSSGSQGEDGYTFGSGTRLTVV.

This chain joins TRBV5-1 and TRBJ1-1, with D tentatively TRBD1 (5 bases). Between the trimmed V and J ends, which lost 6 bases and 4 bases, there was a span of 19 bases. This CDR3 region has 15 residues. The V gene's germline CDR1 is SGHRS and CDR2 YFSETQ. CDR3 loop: CASKTTYWGSTEAFF. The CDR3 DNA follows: TGCGCCAGCAAAACCACGTATTGGGGGTCCACTGAAGCTTTCTTT. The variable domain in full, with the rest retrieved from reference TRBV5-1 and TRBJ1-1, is KAGVTQTPRYLIKTRGQQVTLSCSPISGHRSVSWYQQTPGQGLQFLFEYFSETQRNKGNFPGRFSGRQFSNSRSEMNVSTLELGDSALYLCASKTTYWGSTEAFFGQGTRLTVV.

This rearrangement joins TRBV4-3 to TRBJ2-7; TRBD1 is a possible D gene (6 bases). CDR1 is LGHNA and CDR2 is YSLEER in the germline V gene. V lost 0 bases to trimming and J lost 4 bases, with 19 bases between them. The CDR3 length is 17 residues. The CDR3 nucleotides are TGCGCCAGCAGCCAAGAGAACTCGGCCAGGGGAATATACGAGCAGTACTTC. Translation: CASSQENSARGIYEQYF.